The 9 T cell receptor beta chains presented below share a single source sample, sequenced in a study of T cell changes during pregnancy in multiple sclerosis. Assay: immunoSEQ multiplex PCR; the TCRdb copy retains only in-frame clones and omits some. Among 50,000 to 60,000 clones, 80% to 90% were seen once, and the ten largest hold 0.58%. The source was CD4+ T cells from peripheral blood mononuclear cells, collected in the first trimester of pregnancy. These receptors all come from a female donor with multiple sclerosis, enrolled in a pregnancy study.

The rearrangement joins TRBV6-1 to TRBJ1-2; no reliable D call. This CDR3 is 13 amino acids long. Per the germline V gene, CDR1 is MNHNS and CDR2 is SASEGT. V lost 6 bases and J 3 bases, leaving 11 bases between the germline ends. The CDR3 region is CASRATKDYGYTF. Written as DNA, the CDR3 is TGTGCCAGCAGAGCGACGAAAGACTATGGCTACACCTTC.

The chain links TRBV28 to TRBJ2-7, with 11 bases matching TRBD2. CDR3 length: 15 amino acids. J lost 1 base, V lost 7 bases, and 6 bases had no gene match. Germline V lookup: CDR1 MDHEN, CDR2 SYDVKM. In DNA, the CDR3 is TGTGCCAGCACCAGCCTAGCGGGAGGTTCCTACGAGCAGTACTTC. Protein sequence: CASTSLAGGSYEQYF.

This clone was recorded once. V and J are TRBV5-6 and TRBJ2-1, with TRBD2 matching 7 bases. V trimming: 4 bases; J trimming: 4 bases; junction bases outside the gene matches: 8. This CDR3 is 15 amino acids long. CDR1 and CDR2 from the germline V gene are SGHDT and YYEEEE. Here the CDR3 reads CASSRGERGYNEQFF. The CDR3 nucleotides are TGTGCCAGCAGCCGGGGGGAGAGGGGATACAATGAGCAGTTCTTC.

The V call is TRBV15, the J call TRBJ1-5; TRBD1 is a possible D gene (6 bases). CDR1 is LNHNV and CDR2 is YYDKDF in the germline V gene (reference sequence). The CDR3 is made up of 16 amino acids. The ends were cut back, 0 bases at V and 7 bases at J, with 16 bases in the middle. The CDR3 spells CATSRDQGFYEQPQHF. CDR3 coding DNA: TGTGCCACCAGCAGAGATCAGGGGTTCTACGAACAGCCCCAGCATTTT.

The CDR3 loop is CASSSGQGQYNEQFF. CDR3 DNA sequence: TGTGCCAGTAGTTCCGGACAGGGTCAATACAATGAGCAGTTCTTC. The V and J genes are TRBV19 and TRBJ2-1; 8 bases fit TRBD1. The germline V gene has CDR1 LNHDA and CDR2 SQIVND (reference sequence). The CDR3 loop spans 15 amino acids. After removal of 5 bases from V and 4 bases from J, the junction contained 7 bases not matched to a gene.

V usage is TRBV5-8 and J usage is TRBJ2-7, with a possible D match to TRBD2 (5 bases). CDR3 length: 14 amino acids. Trimming left V 1 base short and J 2 bases short, with 10 bases between. Germline CDR1 reads SGHTS; CDR2 reads YDEGEE. The CDR3 DNA reads TGTGCCAGCAGCTTGTTGAGGGATCCCTACGAGCAGTACTTC. Protein product: CASSLLRDPYEQYF. Using reference TRBV5-8 and TRBJ2-7 for the parts outside the CDR3, the full variable domain is EAGVTQSPTHLIKTRGQQATLRCSPISGHTSVYWYQQALGLGLQFLLWYDEGEERNRGNFPPRFSGRQFPNYSSELNVNALELEDSALYLCASSLLRDPYEQYFGPGTRLTVT.

The chain has TRBV5-1 and TRBJ2-2; D is uncertain. Germline V CDR1 and CDR2: SGHRS, YFSETQ. V gave up 3 bases and J gave up 3 bases, with 12 bases separating them. The CDR3 totals 15 residues. CDR3 DNA: TGCGCCAGCAGCTCCCCAACACTATACACCGGGGAGCTGTTTTTT. This sequence encodes CASSSPTLYTGELFF.

The V and J genes are TRBV10-3 and TRBJ1-2; the D gene is possibly TRBD1 (6 bases). CDR3 length: 16 residues. CDR1 is ENHRY, CDR2 SYGVKD, per germline. With 0 bases removed from V and 5 bases from J, the gap between germline ends came to 16 bases. CDR3 in DNA: TGTGCCATCAGTGAGTCGAACAGGGTGGGGATATATGGCTACACCTTC. As protein: CAISESNRVGIYGYTF.

This chain uses TRBV27 with TRBJ2-2; 13 bases match TRBD2. Trimming took 5 bases from V and 6 from J; bases not matched to a gene: 9. Germline V lookup: CDR1 MNHEY, CDR2 SMNVEV (reference sequence). The CDR3 covers 17 residues. CDR3 coding DNA: TGTGCCAGCAGTCATCGACGGGGACTAGCGGGGCCCGGGGAGCTGTTTTTT. The encoded protein is CASSHRRGLAGPGELFF.